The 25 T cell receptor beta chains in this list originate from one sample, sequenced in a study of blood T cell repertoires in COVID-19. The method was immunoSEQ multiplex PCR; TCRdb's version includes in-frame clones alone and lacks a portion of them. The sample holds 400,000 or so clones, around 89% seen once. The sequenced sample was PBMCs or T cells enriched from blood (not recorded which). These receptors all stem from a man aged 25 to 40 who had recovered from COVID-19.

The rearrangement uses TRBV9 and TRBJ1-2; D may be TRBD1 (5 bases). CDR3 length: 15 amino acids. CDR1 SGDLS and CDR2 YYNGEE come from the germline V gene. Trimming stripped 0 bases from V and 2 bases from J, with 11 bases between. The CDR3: CASSVAGGVNYGYTF. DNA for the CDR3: TGTGCCAGCAGCGTAGCAGGAGGGGTAAACTATGGCTACACCTTC.

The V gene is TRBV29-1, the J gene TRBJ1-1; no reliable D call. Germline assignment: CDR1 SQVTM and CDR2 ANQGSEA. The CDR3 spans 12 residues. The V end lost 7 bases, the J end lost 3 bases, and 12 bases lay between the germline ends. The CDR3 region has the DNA TGCAGCGCCCCGTCGGGTGACACTGAAGCTTTCTTT. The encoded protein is CSAPSGDTEAFF. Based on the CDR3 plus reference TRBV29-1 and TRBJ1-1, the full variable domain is SAVISQKPSRDICQRGTSLTIQCQVDSQVTMMFWYRQQPGQSLTLIATANQGSEATYESGFVIDKFPISRPNLTFSTLTVSNMSPEDSSIYLCSAPSGDTEAFFGQGTRLTVV.

The CDR3 loop reads CASSTSGVTQPQHF. Written as DNA, the CDR3 is TGTGCCAGCAGCACCAGCGGGGTCACTCAGCCCCAGCATTTT. The gene calls are TRBV7-2 and TRBJ1-5; D unclear. Per the germline V gene, CDR1 is SGHTA and CDR2 is FQGNSA. CDR3 size: 14 residues. The V and J ends lost 5 bases and 6 bases respectively, with 14 bases between them.

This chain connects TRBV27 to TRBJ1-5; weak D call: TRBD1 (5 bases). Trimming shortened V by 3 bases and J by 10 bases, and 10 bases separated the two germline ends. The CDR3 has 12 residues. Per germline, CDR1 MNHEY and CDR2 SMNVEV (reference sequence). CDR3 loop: CASSLARGPQHF. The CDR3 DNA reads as TGTGCCAGCAGTTTGGCAAGGGGTCCCCAGCATTTT.

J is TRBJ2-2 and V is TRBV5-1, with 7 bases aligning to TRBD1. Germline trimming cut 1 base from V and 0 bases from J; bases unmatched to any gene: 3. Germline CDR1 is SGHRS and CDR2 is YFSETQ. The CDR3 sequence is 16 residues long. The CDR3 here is CASSLTGEPNTGELFF. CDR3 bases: TGCGCCAGCAGCTTGACAGGGGAACCGAACACCGGGGAGCTGTTTTTT.

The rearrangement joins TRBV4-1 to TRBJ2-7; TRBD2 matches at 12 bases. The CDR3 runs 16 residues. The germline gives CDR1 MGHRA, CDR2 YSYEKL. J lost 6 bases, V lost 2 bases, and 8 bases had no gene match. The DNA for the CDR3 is TGCGCCAGCAGCCAATCCCTAGCGGGAGGGAGGCTCGAGCAGTACTTC. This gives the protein CASSQSLAGGRLEQYF.

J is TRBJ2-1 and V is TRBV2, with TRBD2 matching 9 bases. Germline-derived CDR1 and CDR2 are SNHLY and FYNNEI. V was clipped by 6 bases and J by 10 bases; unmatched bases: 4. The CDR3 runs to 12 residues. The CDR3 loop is CASRLSGSEQFF. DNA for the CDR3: TGTGCCAGCAGGCTTAGCGGGAGCGAGCAGTTCTTC.

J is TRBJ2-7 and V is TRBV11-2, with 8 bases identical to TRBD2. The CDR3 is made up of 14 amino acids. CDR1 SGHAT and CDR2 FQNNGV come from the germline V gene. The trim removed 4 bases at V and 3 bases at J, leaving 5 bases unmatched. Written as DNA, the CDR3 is TGTGCCAGCAGCTCTGGGACTAGGGTCTACGAGCAGTACTTC. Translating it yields CASSSGTRVYEQYF.

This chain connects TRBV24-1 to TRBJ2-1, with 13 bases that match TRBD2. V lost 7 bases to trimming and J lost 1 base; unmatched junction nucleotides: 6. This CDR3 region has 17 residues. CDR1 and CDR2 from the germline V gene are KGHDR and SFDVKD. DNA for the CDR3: TGTGCCACCAGCACACCGGGACTAGCGGGATCCTACAATGAGCAGTTCTTC. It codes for CATSTPGLAGSYNEQFF.

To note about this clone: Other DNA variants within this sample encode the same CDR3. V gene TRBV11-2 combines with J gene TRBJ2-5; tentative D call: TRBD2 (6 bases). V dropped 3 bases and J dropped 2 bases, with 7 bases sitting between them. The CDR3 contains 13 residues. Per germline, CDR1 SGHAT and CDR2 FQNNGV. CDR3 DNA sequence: TGTGCCAGCAGCTTGGGGGGACAAGAGACCCAGTACTTC. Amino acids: CASSLGGQETQYF.

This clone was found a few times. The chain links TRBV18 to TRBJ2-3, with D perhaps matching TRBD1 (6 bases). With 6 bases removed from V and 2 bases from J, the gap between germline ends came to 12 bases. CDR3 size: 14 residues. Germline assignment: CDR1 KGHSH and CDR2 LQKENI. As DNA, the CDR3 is TGTGCCAGCTCGCAAAGACAGGACACAGATACGCAGTATTTT. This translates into CASSQRQDTDTQYF. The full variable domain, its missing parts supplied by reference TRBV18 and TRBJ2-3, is NAGVMQNPRHLVRRRGQEARLRCSPMKGHSHVYWYRQLPEEGLKFMVYLQKENIIDESGMPKERFSAEFPKEGPSILRIQQVVRGDSAAYFCASSQRQDTDTQYFGPGTRLTVL.

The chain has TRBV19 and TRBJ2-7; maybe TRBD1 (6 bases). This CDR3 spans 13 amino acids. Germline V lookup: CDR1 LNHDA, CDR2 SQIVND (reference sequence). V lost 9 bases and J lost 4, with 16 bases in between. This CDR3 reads CASRLKQGYEQYF. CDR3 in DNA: TGTGCCAGCCGGTTAAAACAGGGATACGAGCAGTACTTC. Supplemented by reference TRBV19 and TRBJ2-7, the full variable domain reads DGGITQSPKYLFRKEGQNVTLSCEQNLNHDAMYWYRQDPGQGLRLIYYSQIVNDFQKGDIAEGYSVSREKKESFPLTVTSAQKNPTAFYLCASRLKQGYEQYFGPGTRLTVT.

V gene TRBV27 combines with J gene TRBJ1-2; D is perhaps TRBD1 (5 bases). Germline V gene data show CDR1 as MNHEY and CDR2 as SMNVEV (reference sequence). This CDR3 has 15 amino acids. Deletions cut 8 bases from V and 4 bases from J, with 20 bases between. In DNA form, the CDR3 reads TGTGCCAGCCGCCCCTCCCCCCAGGGCGTCTATGGCTACACCTTC. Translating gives CASRPSPQGVYGYTF.

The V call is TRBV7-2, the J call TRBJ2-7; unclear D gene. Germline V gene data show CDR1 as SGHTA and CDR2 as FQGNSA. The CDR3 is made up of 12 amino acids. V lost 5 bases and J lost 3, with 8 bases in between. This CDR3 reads CASSAGFYEQYF. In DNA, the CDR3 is TGTGCCAGCAGCGCCGGGTTCTACGAGCAGTACTTC.

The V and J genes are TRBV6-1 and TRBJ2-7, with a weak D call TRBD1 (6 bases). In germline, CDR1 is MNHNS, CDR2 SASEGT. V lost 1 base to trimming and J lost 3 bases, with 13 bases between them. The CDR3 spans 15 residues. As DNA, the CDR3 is TGTGCCAGCAGTGAAGACCGGGACAAATACTACGAGCAGTACTTC. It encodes CASSEDRDKYYEQYF.

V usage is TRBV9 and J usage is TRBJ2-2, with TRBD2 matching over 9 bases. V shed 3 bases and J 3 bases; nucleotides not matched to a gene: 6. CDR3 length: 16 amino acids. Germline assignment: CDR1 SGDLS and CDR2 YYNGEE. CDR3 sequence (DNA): TGTGCCAGCAGCGCGCAAGCTAGCGGGGACACCGGGGAGCTGTTTTTT. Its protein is CASSAQASGDTGELFF.

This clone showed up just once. The CDR3 region is CASRPGRANQPQHF. As DNA, the CDR3 is TGTGCCAGCAGACCCGGCAGGGCTAATCAGCCCCAGCATTTT. The chain is built from TRBV28 and TRBJ1-5; a weak D match, TRBD1 (5 bases). Germline values: CDR1 MDHEN, CDR2 SYDVKM. Trimming took 6 bases from V and 4 from J, leaving 13 bases between them. The CDR3 sequence is 14 residues long.

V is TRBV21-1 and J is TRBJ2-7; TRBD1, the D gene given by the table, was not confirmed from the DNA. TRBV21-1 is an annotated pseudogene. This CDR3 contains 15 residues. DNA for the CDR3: TGTGCCAGCAGCCCTCGGGACAGGAGCTCCTACGAGCAGTACTTC. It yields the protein CASSPRDRSSYEQYF.

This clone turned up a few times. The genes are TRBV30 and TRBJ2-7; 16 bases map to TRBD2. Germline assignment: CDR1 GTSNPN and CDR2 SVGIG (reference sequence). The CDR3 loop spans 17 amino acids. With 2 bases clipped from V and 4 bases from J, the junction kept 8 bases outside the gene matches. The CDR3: CAWSSGLAGGPGYEQYF. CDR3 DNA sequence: TGTGCCTGGAGTTCGGGACTAGCGGGAGGGCCGGGGTACGAGCAGTACTTC.

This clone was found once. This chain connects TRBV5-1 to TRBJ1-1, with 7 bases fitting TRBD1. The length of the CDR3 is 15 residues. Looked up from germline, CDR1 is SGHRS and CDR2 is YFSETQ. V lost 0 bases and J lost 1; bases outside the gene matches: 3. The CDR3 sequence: CASSLAGQPNTEAFF. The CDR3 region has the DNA TGCGCCAGCAGCTTGGCGGGACAGCCGAACACTGAAGCTTTCTTT. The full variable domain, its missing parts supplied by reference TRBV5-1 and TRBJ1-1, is KAGVTQTPRYLIKTRGQQVTLSCSPISGHRSVSWYQQTPGQGLQFLFEYFSETQRNKGNFPGRFSGRQFSNSRSEMNVSTLELGDSALYLCASSLAGQPNTEAFFGQGTRLTVV.

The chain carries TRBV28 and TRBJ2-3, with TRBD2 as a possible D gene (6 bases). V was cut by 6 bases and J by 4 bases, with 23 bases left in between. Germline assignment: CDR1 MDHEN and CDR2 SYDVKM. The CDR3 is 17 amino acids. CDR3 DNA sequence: TGTGCCAGCAGCAAACACCCGGGACTGGAGCTTTCAGATACGCAGTATTTT. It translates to CASSKHPGLELSDTQYF.

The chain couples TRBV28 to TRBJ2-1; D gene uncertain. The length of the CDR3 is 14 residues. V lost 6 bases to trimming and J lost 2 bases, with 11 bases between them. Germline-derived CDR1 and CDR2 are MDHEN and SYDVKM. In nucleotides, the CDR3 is TGTGCCAGCAGGCCACAGTCCCCCTACAATGAGCAGTTCTTC. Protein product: CASRPQSPYNEQFF.

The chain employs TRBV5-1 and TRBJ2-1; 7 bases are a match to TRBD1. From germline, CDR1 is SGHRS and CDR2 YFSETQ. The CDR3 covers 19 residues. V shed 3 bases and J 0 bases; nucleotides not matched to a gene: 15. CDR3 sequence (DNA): TGCGCCAGCAGCTCGTTAGGGGGCCAGCCCCGTAGCTCCTACAATGAGCAGTTCTTC. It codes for CASSSLGGQPRSSYNEQFF.

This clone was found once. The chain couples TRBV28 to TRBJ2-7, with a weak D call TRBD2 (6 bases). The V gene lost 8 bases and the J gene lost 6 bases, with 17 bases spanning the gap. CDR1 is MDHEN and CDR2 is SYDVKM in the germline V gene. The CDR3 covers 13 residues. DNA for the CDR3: TGTGCCAGCCTCGATCAGGGAGGAGGCGAGCAGTACTTC. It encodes CASLDQGGGEQYF.

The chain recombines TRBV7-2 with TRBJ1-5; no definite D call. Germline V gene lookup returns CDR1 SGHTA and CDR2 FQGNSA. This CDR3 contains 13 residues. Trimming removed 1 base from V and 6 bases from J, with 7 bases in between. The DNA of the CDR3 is TGTGCCAGCAGCTTAGACGGTGGTCAGCCCCAGCATTTT. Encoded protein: CASSLDGGQPQHF.